This T cell receptor beta chain is drawn from a study of beta chain features in type 1 diabetes. On this clone itself: Its target is unknown.

The V end lost 2 bases, the J end lost 7 bases, and 17 bases lay between the germline ends. From germline, CDR1 is SNHLY and CDR2 FYNNEI. The CDR3 contains 15 residues. Overall study findings and caveats: Within each of all four CD4+ subsets, Type 1 diabetes patients had TCRB CDR3s that were moderately but significantly shorter.

Expressed TCRB transcripts were sequenced because the isolated RNA had all been reverse transcribed beforehand. Measured with immunoSEQ multiplex PCR; TCRdb has only the in-frame clones, and not every one. The sample contains about 700,000 clones, 13% of which appear only once. What was sequenced was naive CD4+ T cells from blood. This TCR came from a man in his late teens or twenties with type 1 diabetes. V gene TRBV2 combines with J gene TRBJ1-2; a weak D match, TRBD1 (5 bases). CDR3 protein: CASSENGLGDRGYTF. In DNA form, the CDR3 reads TGTGCCAGCAGTGAAAATGGTTTGGGGGATCGTGGCTACACCTTC.